Below are 14 T cell receptor beta chains sequenced from a single sample in a study of control samples from healthy donors and cancer patients. Assay used: immunoSEQ multiplex PCR; TCRdb lists only in-frame clones, some missing. The table has 150,000 to 160,000 clones, about 94% seen once. Sequencing input: blood. These receptors originate from a man aged 50-60 years in good health.

The genes are TRBV5-6 and TRBJ2-1; D call uncertain. The CDR3 loop spans 14 amino acids. Trimming took off 0 bases at V and 6 bases at J, with 10 bases between the two ends. Germline V lookup: CDR1 SGHDT, CDR2 YYEEEE. The CDR3, as DNA: TGTGCCAGCAGCTTGGGATTAGGGTCCAATGAGCAGTTCTTC. Protein sequence: CASSLGLGSNEQFF.

The chain links TRBV7-2 to TRBJ2-3; D is ambiguous. Germline values: CDR1 SGHTA, CDR2 FQGNSA. The CDR3 runs 14 residues. Deletions cut 1 base from V and 5 bases from J, with 10 bases between. CDR3 sequence (DNA): TGTGCCAGCAGCTTAGAGGGTGCGATAGATACGCAGTATTTT. This sequence encodes CASSLEGAIDTQYF. Variable domain in full (rest from reference TRBV7-2 and TRBJ2-3): GAGVSQSPSNKVTEKGKDVELRCDPISGHTALYWYRQSLGQGLEFLIYFQGNSAPDKSGLPSDRFSAERTGGSVSTLTIQRTQQEDSAVYLCASSLEGAIDTQYFGPGTRLTVL.

J is TRBJ1-5 and V is TRBV14, with D unresolved. CDR1 and CDR2 from the germline V gene are SGHDN and FVKESK. V was trimmed by 4 bases and J by 6 bases, leaving 16 bases between them. CDR3 length: 15 amino acids. The DNA for the CDR3 is TGTGCCAGCAGCCCGCAACGGAGGAGAGGTCAGCCCCAGCATTTT. It codes for CASSPQRRRGQPQHF.

The chain couples TRBV19 to TRBJ1-5, with D unclear. Germline values: CDR1 LNHDA, CDR2 SQIVND (reference sequence). CDR3 length: 14 residues. V gave up 1 base and J gave up 2 bases, with 6 bases separating them. In DNA, the CDR3 is TGTGCCAGTAGTATAGCAGCGGGCAATCAGCCCCAGCATTTT. Translation gives CASSIAAGNQPQHF.

The V call is TRBV6-6, the J call TRBJ2-5; TRBD2 aligns across 7 bases. The junction had 6 bases not matched to a gene; V was cut back by 0 bases and J by 5 bases. Germline V gives CDR1 MNHNY, CDR2 SVGAGI (reference sequence). The CDR3 loop spans 15 amino acids. The CDR3 sequence: CASSYSRLARETQYF. As DNA, the CDR3 is TGTGCCAGCAGTTACTCGAGACTAGCCCGCGAGACCCAGTACTTC.

The chain joins TRBV6-4 to TRBJ1-2, with no clear D. V was clipped by 2 bases and J by 3 bases, with 4 bases between them. The CDR3 has 12 residues. CDR1 and CDR2 (germline): MRHNA, SNTAGT. The CDR3 DNA reads as TGTGCCAGCAGTGACACGTACTATGGCTACACCTTC. Its translation: CASSDTYYGYTF.

V is TRBV18 and J is TRBJ1-1; TRBD1 is a possible D gene (5 bases). The CDR3 is 15 residues long. CDR1 and CDR2 from the germline V gene are KGHSH and LQKENI. The ends were cut back, 3 bases at V and 0 bases at J, with 11 bases in the middle. The CDR3 region has the DNA TGTGCCAGCTCACCTTCAAGGGGATTGAACACTGAAGCTTTCTTT. This gives the protein CASSPSRGLNTEAFF.

As to this clone: One end of the junction fails to match germline, which may point to a read error. This chain uses TRBV11-2 with TRBJ1-2; no clear D gene. Looked up from germline, CDR1 is SGHAT and CDR2 is FQNNGV. This CDR3 region has 13 residues. CDR3 region: CASSQGSLYRYTF. CDR3 sequence (DNA): TGTGCCAGCAGCCAAGGCAGTCTCTATCGCTACACCTTC.

This sequence joins TRBV28 and TRBJ1-5; D ambiguous. Germline values: CDR1 MDHEN, CDR2 SYDVKM. This CDR3 comprises 10 residues. Trimming cost V 6 bases and J 7 bases, with 4 bases left between them. The chain's CDR3 is CASSLQPQHF. The DNA of the CDR3 is TGTGCCAGCAGCCTACAGCCCCAGCATTTT.

This clone has a single count. J is TRBJ2-7 and V is TRBV12-3 or TRBV12-4, with D perhaps TRBD1 (7 bases). Trimming stripped 6 bases from V and 6 bases from J, with 12 bases between. The CDR3 sequence is 12 residues long. The CDR3, as DNA: TGTGCCAGCAGCCCTCAGGGGGGCGAGCAGTACTTC. Protein sequence: CASSPQGGEQYF.

The sample holds one count of this clone. The chain joins TRBV19 to TRBJ2-1; 10 positions agree with TRBD2. The V and J ends lost 4 bases and 2 bases, in that order; junction bases with no gene match: 5. Germline V CDR1 and CDR2: LNHDA, SQIVND (reference sequence). This CDR3 has 16 residues. CDR3 DNA sequence: TGTGCCAGTAGTACCCGTCTAGCGGGAGCCTACAATGAGCAGTTCTTC. Protein: CASSTRLAGAYNEQFF. Filled out from reference TRBV19 and TRBJ2-1, the complete variable domain reads DGGITQSPKYLFRKEGQNVTLSCEQNLNHDAMYWYRQDPGQGLRLIYYSQIVNDFQKGDIAEGYSVSREKKESFPLTVTSAQKNPTAFYLCASSTRLAGAYNEQFFGPGTRLTVL.

The chain carries TRBV19 and TRBJ1-2; the D gene is possibly TRBD1 (5 bases). This CDR3 contains 13 residues. V was cut by 3 bases and J by 2 bases, with 7 bases left in between. Germline V gene lookup returns CDR1 LNHDA and CDR2 SQIVND (reference sequence). In DNA, the CDR3 is TGTGCCAGTAGTATTCGGGACAACTATGGCTACACCTTC. Residues: CASSIRDNYGYTF.

This clone was recorded only once. This chain joins TRBV1 and TRBJ1-5. TRBV1 is recorded as a pseudogene. The CDR3 spans 15 residues. The CDR3 DNA sequence: TGCACCAGCAGAGGGGGGAGGGGCGGGAATCAGCCCCAGCATTTT. Amino acids: CTSRGGRGGNQPQHF.

The V gene is TRBV7-3, the J gene TRBJ1-2, with 9 bases matching TRBD1. The CDR3 contains 14 residues. Germline CDR1 is SGHTA and CDR2 is FQGTGA. Trimming took 5 bases from V and 4 from J; bases not matched to a gene: 5. CDR3 nucleotide sequence: TGTGCCAGCAGCCCACAGGGGGCGGGCTATGGCTACACCTTC. Translating it yields CASSPQGAGYGYTF.